The T cell receptor beta chain described here comes from a study of shared clonotypes between healthy human individuals. V was shortened by 3 bases and J by 0 bases, with 15 bases between the two germline ends. Per germline, CDR1 SGDLS and CDR2 YYNGEE. The CDR3 is 16 residues long. TCRdb keeps only in-frame clones here, not all; method: immunoSEQ multiplex PCR. The table lists 2 million to 2.5 million clones, roughly 93% of them singletons, with 0.35% to 0.45% in the top ten. The chain carries TRBV9 and TRBJ1-2; a weak D match, TRBD1 (5 bases). Sequenced sample: naive CD4+ T cells from PBMCs. Subset denoted: CD45RA+ positively selected. The source of this sequence is a man between 18 and 35 years old in good health. Some clones in this sample may be carry-over from other donors' samples. The CDR3 DNA sequence: TGTGCCAGCAGCGCGACAGAATACGTACCTAACTATGGCTACACCTTC. This sequence encodes CASSATEYVPNYGYTF.